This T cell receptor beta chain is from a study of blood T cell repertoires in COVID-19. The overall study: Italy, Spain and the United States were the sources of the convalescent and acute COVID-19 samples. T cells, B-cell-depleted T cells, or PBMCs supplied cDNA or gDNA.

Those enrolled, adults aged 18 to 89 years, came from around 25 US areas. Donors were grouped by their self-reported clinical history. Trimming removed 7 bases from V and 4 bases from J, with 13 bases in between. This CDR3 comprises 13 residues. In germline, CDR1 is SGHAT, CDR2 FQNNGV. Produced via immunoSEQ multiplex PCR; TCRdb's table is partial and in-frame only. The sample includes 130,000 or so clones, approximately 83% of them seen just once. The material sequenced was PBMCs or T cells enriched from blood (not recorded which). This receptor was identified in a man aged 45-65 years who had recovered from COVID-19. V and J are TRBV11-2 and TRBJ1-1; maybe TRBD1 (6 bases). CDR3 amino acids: CASIRGAGTEAFF. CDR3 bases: TGTGCCAGCATCCGGGGGGCGGGCACTGAAGCTTTCTTT.